A selection of T cell receptor beta chains follows, all from one sample in a study of blood T cell repertoires in COVID-19. TCRdb's copy holds only in-frame clones and misses some; the assay was immunoSEQ multiplex PCR. The sample lists 110,000 or so clones; 85% were seen once. Sequencing was carried out using peripheral blood. These receptors came from a man between 35 and 55 years old with acute or convalescent COVID-19. CDR3s include the opening cysteine and the closing phenylalanine or tryptophan. The order of the fields is clone size, V gene, D gene, J gene, CDR3 DNA, CDR3 protein. The D gene is left open where the match is weak. Clone sizes are given selectively: once, few, many, or a class where the clone is expanded.

size: NA
V: TRBV19
D: TRBD2
J: TRBJ2-1
DNA: TGTGCCAGTAGCCTGGGGGGTCCCCGCGCACTAGCGGGGGGTTACAATGAGCAGTTCTTC
CDR3: CASSLGGPRALAGGYNEQFF

size: once
V: TRBV3-1/TRBV3-2
D: TRBD1
J: TRBJ2-5
DNA: TGTGCCAGCAGCCCACTAACAGGGGCCCAAGAGACCCAGTACTTC
CDR3: CASSPLTGAQETQYF

size: NA
V: TRBV18
D: TRBD1
J: TRBJ2-7
DNA: TGTGCCAGCTCACCTGCCGGGACAGTAGCCTACGAGCAGTACTTC
CDR3: CASSPAGTVAYEQYF

size: NA
V: TRBV5-1
D: TRBD1
J: TRBJ1-1
DNA: TGCGCCAGCAGCCTATTGACAGGGGACACTGAAGCTTTCTTT
CDR3: CASSLLTGDTEAFF

size: NA
V: TRBV29-1
D: TRBD1
J: TRBJ2-1
DNA: TGCAGCGTTGCCGCACCGGGAGGACAGGGGCTGTACAATGAGCAGTTCTTC
CDR3: CSVAAPGGQGLYNEQFF

size: once
V: TRBV4-2
D: TRBD1
J: TRBJ1-1
DNA: TGTGCCAGCAGCCAAGATAAGGACAGGGGTTGGGGAGCTTTCTTT
CDR3: CASSQDKDRGWGAFF

size: NA
V: TRBV2
D: TRBD1
J: TRBJ1-3
DNA: TGTGCCAGCAGTGAAGGACCCCCGGACAGGGCTTCTGGAAACACCATATATTTT
CDR3: CASSEGPPDRASGNTIYF

size: once
V: TRBV5-1
D: TRBD1
J: TRBJ2-7
DNA: TGCGCCAGCAGCGCAATCACAGGGGCCCGCTCCTACGAGCAGTACTTC
CDR3: CASSAITGARSYEQYF

size: once
V: TRBV12-3/TRBV12-4
D: NA
J: TRBJ1-2
DNA: TGTGCCAGCAGTTTCTCCGGGTATGGCTACACCTTC
CDR3: CASSFSGYGYTF

size: NA
V: TRBV6-6
D: TRBD1
J: TRBJ1-5
DNA: TGTGCCAGCAGTACTGGGACAGCTTATCAGCCCCAGCATTTT
CDR3: CASSTGTAYQPQHF

size: once
V: TRBV5-6
D: TRBD1
J: TRBJ1-2
DNA: TGTGCCAGCACTTCAGACAGGGGGGCTAACTATGGCTACACCTTC
CDR3: CASTSDRGANYGYTF

size: NA
V: TRBV9
D: NA
J: TRBJ1-1
DNA: TGTGCCAGCAGCGTAGACTCGAACACTGAAGCTTTCTTT
CDR3: CASSVDSNTEAFF

size: NA
V: TRBV7-9
D: TRBD2
J: TRBJ2-5
DNA: TGTGCCAGCAGCTCCTCGCGGGGGGGCCTGTACCAAGAGACCCAGTACTTC
CDR3: CASSSSRGGLYQETQYF

size: many
V: TRBV11-2
D: NA
J: TRBJ1-6
DNA: TGTGCCAGCAAGCTCCGGACGGTAGGGGAAAATTCACCCCTCCACTTT
CDR3: CASKLRTVGENSPLHF

size: NA
V: TRBV7-2
D: NA
J: TRBJ2-5
DNA: TGTGCCAGCAGCCCTCGGAAGGGTCCGGGGAGGAGCCAAGAGACCCAGTACTTC
CDR3: CASSPRKGPGRSQETQYF

size: few
V: TRBV23-1
D: NA
J: TRBJ1-2
DNA: TGCGCCAGCAGTCAACATATTACCGGGACACTCGGTGGCTACACCTTC
CDR3: CASSQHITGTLGGYTF

size: few
V: TRBV7-8
D: TRBD2
J: TRBJ2-7
DNA: TGTGCCAGCAGCTTAGTTGGCGGGGGGGCCTACGAGCAGTACTTC
CDR3: CASSLVGGGAYEQYF

size: NA
V: TRBV2
D: NA
J: TRBJ1-6
DNA: TGTGCCAGCAGTTTCAGGGCAGGGACTTGGAATTCACCCCTCCACTTT
CDR3: CASSFRAGTWNSPLHF

size: NA
V: TRBV15
D: NA
J: TRBJ2-3
DNA: TGTGCCACCAGCAGCCCCGGGAGACTAGTTGGAGATACGCAGTATTTT
CDR3: CATSSPGRLVGDTQYF

size: NA
V: TRBV27
D: NA
J: TRBJ1-4
DNA: TGTGCCAGCAGTTTATCGAAGGGAGGGGAAAAACTGTTTTTT
CDR3: CASSLSKGGEKLFF

size: NA
V: TRBV6-6
D: NA
J: TRBJ2-7
DNA: TGTGCCAGCAGTTACCGCCAGGGTTACGAGCAGTACTTC
CDR3: CASSYRQGYEQYF

size: NA
V: TRBV4-2
D: TRBD2
J: TRBJ2-1
DNA: TGTGCCAGCAGCCAAGGGCCCGGGACTAGCGGGGTCGATGAGCAGTTCTTC
CDR3: CASSQGPGTSGVDEQFF

size: once
V: TRBV7-9
D: TRBD1
J: TRBJ1-5
DNA: TGTGCCAGCAGCCTAGTGACGTCCTCGGAAAGCAGGGGGGATCAGCCCCAGCATTTT
CDR3: CASSLVTSSESRGDQPQHF

size: NA
V: TRBV11-2
D: NA
J: TRBJ1-4
DNA: TGTGCCAGCAGCTTAGCGGGGTGGACTAAAGAAAAACTGTTTTTT
CDR3: CASSLAGWTKEKLFF

size: once
V: TRBV5-4
D: TRBD2
J: TRBJ2-7
DNA: TGTGCCAGCAGCTCCAGCCAAGGACTAGCGGGGGGGCCGGGTGAGCAGTACTTC
CDR3: CASSSSQGLAGGPGEQYF

size: few
V: TRBV4-2
D: NA
J: TRBJ1-5
DNA: TGTGCCAGCAGCCGGGGGGACGTTTTTAATCAGCCCCAGCATTTT
CDR3: CASSRGDVFNQPQHF

size: few
V: TRBV4-1
D: TRBD1
J: TRBJ1-1
DNA: TGCGCCAGCAGCCAAGTCCGAGGACAGGGGGACACTGAAGCTTTCTTT
CDR3: CASSQVRGQGDTEAFF

size: NA
V: TRBV2
D: NA
J: TRBJ2-3
DNA: TGTGCCAGCAGTGACTCGGAGGTAGATACGCAGTATTTT
CDR3: CASSDSEVDTQYF

size: once
V: TRBV27
D: TRBD1
J: TRBJ2-7
DNA: TGTGCCAGCAGTCCGACGGGACAGGGGCGCTACGAGCAGTACTTC
CDR3: CASSPTGQGRYEQYF

size: once
V: TRBV19
D: NA
J: TRBJ1-5
DNA: TGTGCCAGTAGTATGGTTGCGGGGGGAAGCAATCAGCCCCAGCATTTT
CDR3: CASSMVAGGSNQPQHF

size: NA
V: TRBV5-6
D: NA
J: TRBJ2-3
DNA: TGTGCCAGCAGCTTGGTCGGAGCGGCCTTGAGCACAGATACGCAGTATTTT
CDR3: CASSLVGAALSTDTQYF

size: NA
V: TRBV7-3
D: NA
J: TRBJ2-1
DNA: TGTGCCAGCAGCTCCCGGGGCGGGGAGCCGCTTAATGAGCAGTTCTTC
CDR3: CASSSRGGEPLNEQFF

size: few
V: TRBV3-1/TRBV3-2
D: TRBD1
J: TRBJ2-1
DNA: TGTGCCAGCAGCCTGGGACAGACCTCCTACAATGAGCAGTTCTTC
CDR3: CASSLGQTSYNEQFF

size: NA
V: TRBV3-1/TRBV3-2
D: NA
J: TRBJ2-3
DNA: TGTGCCAGCAGCCAAGGGGGCGGAGCTACGCAGTATTTT
CDR3: CASSQGGGATQYF

size: NA
V: TRBV29-1
D: NA
J: TRBJ2-5
DNA: TGCAGCGTTGGGGGCTACGAGACCCAGTACTTC
CDR3: CSVGGYETQYF

size: NA
V: TRBV29-1
D: NA
J: TRBJ2-2
DNA: TGCAGCGTTGAAGAACGGGGGTCGAACACCGGGGAGCTGTTTTTT
CDR3: CSVEERGSNTGELFF

size: NA
V: TRBV29-1
D: NA
J: TRBJ1-5
DNA: TGCAGCGTTGTGGCGGACTCCAATCAGCCCCAGCATTTT
CDR3: CSVVADSNQPQHF

size: NA
V: TRBV7-2
D: TRBD2
J: TRBJ2-1
DNA: TGTGCCAGCAGCTTATCGAGGACTAGCGGTAATGAGCAGTTCTTC
CDR3: CASSLSRTSGNEQFF

size: NA
V: TRBV4-3
D: NA
J: TRBJ2-2
DNA: TGCGCCAGCAGCCGGGAACATTGGGAGGACGCCGGGGAGCTGTTTTTT
CDR3: CASSREHWEDAGELFF

size: NA
V: TRBV25-1
D: TRBD2
J: TRBJ2-3
DNA: TGTGCCAGCAGTGACGGGGGGACCAGCACAGATACGCAGTATTTT
CDR3: CASSDGGTSTDTQYF

size: few
V: TRBV19
D: NA
J: TRBJ1-5
DNA: TGTGCCAGTAGGAGAGTCCTTAGCAATCAGCCCCAGCATTTT
CDR3: CASRRVLSNQPQHF

size: NA
V: TRBV2
D: TRBD2
J: TRBJ2-1
DNA: TGTGCCAGCAGTGGGACTAGCGGGGGTTACAATGAGCAGTTCTTC
CDR3: CASSGTSGGYNEQFF

size: NA
V: TRBV6-4
D: TRBD2
J: TRBJ2-3
DNA: TGTGCCAGCAGTGTTACTAGCGGGGGGCTAGATACGCAGTATTTT
CDR3: CASSVTSGGLDTQYF

size: NA
V: TRBV4-1
D: TRBD2
J: TRBJ2-3
DNA: TGCGCCAGCAGCCACCCGCGGGGGGGAGAGAACACAGATACGCAGTATTTT
CDR3: CASSHPRGGENTDTQYF

size: NA
V: TRBV29-1
D: TRBD1
J: TRBJ1-1
DNA: TGCAGCGTTTCCAGACAGGGGGCGAACACGAACACTGAAGCTTTCTTT
CDR3: CSVSRQGANTNTEAFF

size: once
V: TRBV5-4
D: TRBD1
J: TRBJ1-2
DNA: TGTGCCAGCAGCTCTTCAAAGATAGGACAGGGTGACTATGGCTACACCTTC
CDR3: CASSSSKIGQGDYGYTF

size: NA
V: TRBV7-3
D: TRBD2
J: TRBJ2-3
DNA: TGTGCCAGCAGCCCGGGACTAGCGGGGGCAGATACGCAGTATTTT
CDR3: CASSPGLAGADTQYF

size: NA
V: TRBV3-1/TRBV3-2
D: TRBD1
J: TRBJ2-1
DNA: TGTGCCAGCAGCCAAGAAACAGGGACAGGGCGGTTCTTC
CDR3: CASSQETGTGRFF

size: NA
V: TRBV4-3
D: TRBD1
J: TRBJ2-7
DNA: TGCGCCAGCAGCCAAGGCACGCAGGGGGCAATTTACGAGCAGTACTTC
CDR3: CASSQGTQGAIYEQYF

size: NA
V: TRBV6-5
D: TRBD1
J: TRBJ2-7
DNA: TGTGCCAGCAGTTACTCTCGGGACAGGGTTAGGCACGAGCAGTACTTC
CDR3: CASSYSRDRVRHEQYF

size: NA
V: TRBV4-1
D: NA
J: TRBJ1-6
DNA: TGCGCCAGCAGCCAGCTAGGGGGTTTCTATAATTCACCCCTCCACTTT
CDR3: CASSQLGGFYNSPLHF

size: NA
V: TRBV2
D: TRBD1
J: TRBJ1-2
DNA: TGTGCCACTGGACAGGGGGCAGGGGGCTACACCTTC
CDR3: CATGQGAGGYTF

size: NA
V: TRBV29-1
D: TRBD1
J: TRBJ2-1
DNA: TGCAGCGTGGGAGCGGACAGGGCCAATGAGCAGTTCTTC
CDR3: CSVGADRANEQFF

size: NA
V: TRBV3-1/TRBV3-2
D: NA
J: TRBJ1-1
DNA: TGTGCCAGCAGCCCACTATCAGGGTTGGAGGAAGCTTTCTTT
CDR3: CASSPLSGLEEAFF

size: NA
V: TRBV6-1
D: NA
J: TRBJ1-6
DNA: TGTGCCAGCAGTGAAGGGGCAGATAATTCACCCCTCCACTTT
CDR3: CASSEGADNSPLHF

size: NA
V: TRBV7-2
D: NA
J: TRBJ1-6
DNA: TGTGCCAGCAGCTTAGAGTCGGGAACTAATTCACCCCTCCACTTT
CDR3: CASSLESGTNSPLHF

size: NA
V: TRBV11-3
D: NA
J: TRBJ2-5
DNA: TGTGCCAGCAGCCAAGCCGTAAATAGCGGTTTCTTACAAGAGACCCAGTACTTC
CDR3: CASSQAVNSGFLQETQYF